This T cell receptor beta chain was obtained from a study of control samples from healthy donors and cancer patients. This CDR3 comprises 16 residues. Germline-derived CDR1 and CDR2 are MNHEY and SMNVEV (reference sequence). V lost 1 base to trimming and J lost 0 bases; unmatched junction nucleotides: 5. The assay was immunoSEQ multiplex PCR, and TCRdb's table has in-frame clones only and misses some. In the table there are some 82,000 clones, about 87% of which are singletons. This sequence originates from a man over 45 in good health. Sequenced: blood. V gene TRBV27 combines with J gene TRBJ1-2; 7 bases map to TRBD1. CDR3: CASSLLWDRTNYGYTF. The CDR3 DNA follows: TGTGCCAGCAGTTTATTGTGGGACAGAACTAACTATGGCTACACCTTC.